These 32 T cell receptor beta chains were sequenced from one sample in a study of T cell responses to AZD1222 COVID-19 vaccine. The repertoire was sequenced with immunoSEQ multiplex PCR; TCRdb's copy has only in-frame clones and lacks some. The sample carries 150,000 to 200,000 clones, about 90% recorded once. The sample here was peripheral blood, taken 28 days after the second AZD1222 dose. The receptor source for this set is an adult who received the AZD1222 COVID-19 vaccine.

The chain joins TRBV6-5 to TRBJ1-1; possible D gene TRBD1, 6 bases. Germline V gene sequence: CDR1 MNHEY, CDR2 SVGAGI. Trimming pared 0 bases from V and 0 bases from J, leaving 11 bases between. This CDR3 region has 16 residues. Here the CDR3 reads CASSYSGTLLNTEAFF. In DNA, the CDR3 is TGTGCCAGCAGTTACTCGGGGACACTATTGAACACTGAAGCTTTCTTT.

V gene TRBV2 combines with J gene TRBJ1-5; 12 positions match TRBD1. V trimming: 6 bases; J trimming: 5 bases; junction bases outside the gene matches: 2. The CDR3 consists of 14 residues. Germline CDR1 reads SNHLY; CDR2 reads FYNNEI. The CDR3 reads CASRGDRGHQPQHF. The CDR3 DNA sequence: TGTGCCAGCAGAGGGGACAGGGGGCATCAGCCCCAGCATTTT. Supplemented by reference TRBV2 and TRBJ1-5, the full variable domain reads EPEVTQTPSHQVTQMGQEVILRCVPISNHLYFYWYRQILGQKVEFLVSFYNNEISEKSEIFDDQFSVERPDGSNFTLKIRSTKLEDSAMYFCASRGDRGHQPQHFGDGTRLSIL.

V is TRBV7-9 and J is TRBJ1-5; D may be TRBD1 (5 bases). V dropped 1 base and J dropped 4 bases, with 8 bases sitting between them. The CDR3 has 14 residues. Germline-derived CDR1 and CDR2 are SEHNR and FQNEAQ (reference sequence). The CDR3 DNA is TGTGCCAGCAGCTTAGATGAGGGGAATCAGCCCCAGCATTTT. This gives the protein CASSLDEGNQPQHF.

V is TRBV3-1 (or the pseudogene TRBV3-2) and J is TRBJ1-4; 7 nucleotides match TRBD1. CDR1 LGHDT and CDR2 YNNKEL come from the germline V gene (reference sequence). V lost 2 bases, J lost 7 bases, and 7 bases stayed unmatched. CDR3 length: 15 residues. The CDR3 nucleotides read TGTGCCAGCAGCCAAACAGGGGTTGCGGCTGAAAAACTGTTTTTT. It yields the protein CASSQTGVAAEKLFF.

In this sample, this clone turned up once. J is TRBJ1-2 and V is TRBV4-3; a possible D gene is TRBD1 (5 bases). Germline CDR1 and CDR2: LGHNA and YSLEER. CDR3 length: 15 residues. Deletions cut 0 bases from V and 4 bases from J, with 12 bases between. The CDR3 region has the DNA TGCGCCAGCAGCCAAGATTGGGGCACACCCTATGGCTACACCTTC. It specifies CASSQDWGTPYGYTF.

The rearrangement uses TRBV12-2 and TRBJ2-1; TRBD2, the table's D call, was not compared with the DNA. TRBV12-2 is tagged as a pseudogene. The CDR3 length is 17 residues. The CDR3 here is CASRLVGWLARSNEQFF. The CDR3 region has the DNA TGTGCAAGTCGCTTAGTCGGGTGGCTAGCTAGGTCCAATGAGCAGTTCTTC.

The chain couples TRBV7-6 to TRBJ2-4, with TRBD2 identical over 11 bases. J lost 5 bases, V lost 5 bases, and 5 bases had no gene match. CDR3 length equals 15 residues. Germline CDR1 is SGHVS and CDR2 is FNYEAQ. The CDR3 reads CASSHSGRGENIQYF. In DNA, the CDR3 is TGTGCCAGCAGCCATAGCGGGAGGGGGGAAAACATTCAGTACTTC.

The V gene is TRBV3-1 (or the pseudogene TRBV3-2), the J gene TRBJ2-5; TRBD2 matches at 12 bases. Germline loops: CDR1 LGHDT, CDR2 YNNKEL (reference sequence). V was clipped by 4 bases and J by 5 bases; unmatched bases: 8. This CDR3 has 16 residues. CDR3 residues: CASSRTRLAGVETQYF. The CDR3 DNA sequence: TGTGCCAGCAGCCGCACGAGACTAGCGGGGGTGGAGACCCAGTACTTC.

This clone was observed a single time. The genes are TRBV21-1 and TRBJ1-2. TRBV21-1 is listed as a pseudogene. The CDR3 runs 12 residues. For the CDR3, the DNA is TGTGCCAGCAGCTTAACACGGAGGGGCTACACCTTC. It is translated as CASSLTRRGYTF.

The genes are TRBV5-6 and TRBJ1-6, with D hard to call. The germline CDR1 and CDR2 sequences are SGHDT and YYEEEE. V gave up 0 bases and J gave up 7 bases, with 8 bases separating them. The CDR3 extends over 14 amino acids. The CDR3 here is CASSLVSENSPLHF. The CDR3 DNA follows: TGTGCCAGCAGCTTGGTGTCAGAGAATTCACCCCTCCACTTT.

The rearrangement uses TRBV9 and TRBJ1-6, with a possible D match to TRBD1 (5 bases). V lost 3 bases to trimming and J lost 8 bases, with 18 bases between them. Germline-derived CDR1 and CDR2 are SGDLS and YYNGEE. The CDR3 has 16 amino acids. The CDR3 loop is CASSAGWGGSDSPLHF. CDR3 sequence (DNA): TGTGCCAGCAGCGCGGGGTGGGGCGGCAGCGATTCACCCCTCCACTTT. Full variable domain (remainder filled in from reference TRBV9 and TRBJ1-6): DSGVTQTPKHLITATGQRVTLRCSPRSGDLSVYWYQQSLDQGLQFLIQYYNGEERAKGNILERFSAQQFPDLHSELNLSSLELGDSALYFCASSAGWGGSDSPLHFGNGTRLTVT.

The chain combines TRBV28 with TRBJ2-5; D not resolved. The germline V gene has CDR1 MDHEN and CDR2 SYDVKM. There are 14 residues in the CDR3. V gave up 2 bases and J gave up 5 bases, with 12 bases separating them. CDR3 amino acids: CASSLPGSTETQYF. The CDR3 DNA follows: TGTGCCAGCAGTTTACCGGGTTCCACGGAGACCCAGTACTTC.

The rearrangement joins TRBV9 to TRBJ1-5, with D maybe TRBD1 (6 bases). Germline CDR1 and CDR2: SGDLS and YYNGEE. The V end lost 4 bases, the J end lost 0 bases, and 11 bases lay between the germline ends. CDR3 length: 15 residues. The CDR3 protein is CASSTQGDSNQPQHF. CDR3 sequence (DNA): TGTGCCAGCAGCACACAGGGAGATAGCAATCAGCCCCAGCATTTT.

The rearrangement uses TRBV6-2 or TRBV6-3 and TRBJ1-1; D remains unclear. The germline V gene encodes CDR1 MNHEY and CDR2 SVGEGT. V lost 7 bases and J 0 bases, leaving 12 bases between the germline ends. This CDR3 contains 14 residues. CDR3 coding DNA: TGTGCCAGCAACCCGGAGGGCATGAACACTGAAGCTTTCTTT. Its protein is CASNPEGMNTEAFF.

This chain joins TRBV10-2 and TRBJ2-1, with 8 bases identical to TRBD2. The V gene end was trimmed by 5 bases and the J gene end by 4 bases; junction bases not matched to a gene: 4. The CDR3 is made up of 14 amino acids. Germline assignment: CDR1 WSHSY and CDR2 SAAADI. This CDR3 is CASSTSGGYNEQFF. In DNA form, the CDR3 reads TGCGCCAGCAGTACCAGCGGGGGATACAATGAGCAGTTCTTC.

The rearrangement uses TRBV7-3 and TRBJ2-3, with D possibly TRBD1 on 6 matching bases. CDR1 and CDR2 (germline): SGHTA, FQGTGA. This CDR3 is built from 15 residues. The V end lost 4 bases, the J end lost 0 bases, and 11 bases lay between the germline ends. CDR3 nucleotides: TGTGCCAGCAGCTCAGGACAGTCTAGCACAGATACGCAGTATTTT. Amino acid sequence: CASSSGQSSTDTQYF.

The rearrangement uses TRBV6-4 and TRBJ1-6, with no clear D. Germline loops: CDR1 MRHNA, CDR2 SNTAGT. The germline V and J ends were trimmed by 3 bases and 0 bases, with 9 bases remaining between them. The CDR3 totals 16 residues. The CDR3 loop is CASSERAGSYNSPLHF. CDR3 nucleotides: TGTGCCAGCAGTGAGAGAGCGGGCTCCTATAATTCACCCCTCCACTTT.

The rearrangement joins TRBV21-1 to TRBJ2-1; the D call of TRBD2 is as the table states it, not checked on the DNA. TRBV21-1 is recorded as a pseudogene. The CDR3 has 15 residues. CDR3 DNA: TGTGCCAGCAGCAAATGCGGGGGGGCAGGCAATGAGCAGTTCTTC. Translating it yields CASSKCGGAGNEQFF.

The chain uses TRBV28 and TRBJ2-7; D ambiguous. The germline V gene has CDR1 MDHEN and CDR2 SYDVKM. V was cut by 5 bases and J by 2 bases, with 13 bases left in between. CDR3 length: 14 amino acids. The CDR3 here is CASSTATPPYEQYF. CDR3 nucleotides: TGTGCCAGCAGTACTGCAACCCCACCCTACGAGCAGTACTTC.

The rearrangement links TRBV5-1 to TRBJ2-2, with 13 bases identical to TRBD2. Germline V gene data show CDR1 as SGHRS and CDR2 as YFSETQ. This CDR3 has 18 amino acids. V shed 1 base, J shed 4 bases, and the junction held 7 bases outside the gene matches. The CDR3 DNA follows: TGCGCCAGCAGCTTGCAACTAGCGGGGGGGGCGAGCACCGGGGAGCTGTTTTTT. Amino acid sequence: CASSLQLAGGASTGELFF.

The chain joins TRBV3-1 (or the pseudogene TRBV3-2) to TRBJ2-1; TRBD2 matches at 10 bases. The CDR3 spans 14 residues. J gave up 7 bases and V 4 bases, and 4 bases lay outside the gene matches. CDR1 is LGHDT, CDR2 YNNKEL, per germline (reference sequence). The chain's CDR3 is CASSLAGGMNEQFF. CDR3 DNA: TGTGCCAGCAGCCTAGCGGGAGGCATGAATGAGCAGTTCTTC.

This clone is a singleton in its sample. The chain couples TRBV5-1 to TRBJ1-5; TRBD1 is a possible D gene (5 bases). Per germline, CDR1 SGHRS and CDR2 YFSETQ. Deletions cut 5 bases from V and 6 bases from J, with 18 bases between. The CDR3 spans 15 residues. The CDR3 is CASRPPGQIPQPQHF. The CDR3 DNA is TGCGCCAGCAGGCCTCCGGGGCAGATCCCTCAGCCCCAGCATTTT.

V gene TRBV10-3 combines with J gene TRBJ1-1, with 9 bases that match TRBD1. V dropped 6 bases and J dropped 8; count of bases not matched to a gene: 10. CDR3 length: 14 residues. Looked up from germline, CDR1 is ENHRY and CDR2 is SYGVKD. CDR3 in amino acids: CAISRGQGAGEAFF. DNA for the CDR3: TGTGCCATCAGCCGGGGACAGGGAGCGGGCGAAGCTTTCTTT.

This clone has more than one count but fewer than ten. The rearrangement links TRBV20-1 to TRBJ2-1; either TRBD1 or TRBD2 may supply D (5 bases each). V gave up 3 bases and J gave up 10 bases, with 19 bases separating them. Germline V lookup: CDR1 DFQATT, CDR2 SNEGSKA (reference sequence). There are 14 residues in the CDR3. In nucleotides, the CDR3 is TGCAGTGCTAGTCGGGACCAACATAACCTGGAGCAGTTCTTC. Translation gives CSASRDQHNLEQFF.

The rearrangement uses TRBV30 and TRBJ1-2; D may be TRBD1 (6 bases). The CDR3 runs to 14 residues. Germline CDR1 GTSNPN, CDR2 SVGIG (reference sequence). V was shortened by 3 bases and J by 8 bases, with 19 bases between the two germline ends. CDR3 in DNA: TGTGCCTGGAGGATAACAGGGTCAATCTCGGGCTACACCTTC. It is translated as CAWRITGSISGYTF. Full variable domain (missing parts from reference TRBV30 and TRBJ1-2): SQTIHQWPATLVQPVGSPLSLECTVEGTSNPNLYWYRQAAGRGLQLLFYSVGIGQISSEVPQNLSASRPQDRQFILSSKKLLLSDSGFYLCAWRITGSISGYTFGSGTRLTVV.

The chain uses TRBV18 and TRBJ2-7; D could derive from TRBD1 or TRBD2 (6 bases each). This CDR3 region has 14 residues. Trimming took 4 bases from V and 1 from J, leaving 11 bases between them. CDR1 is KGHSH, CDR2 LQKENI, per germline. The CDR3 DNA reads TGTGCCAGCTCACGGGGGGCCCAATCCTACGAGCAGTACTTC. It encodes CASSRGAQSYEQYF.

The V and J genes are TRBV30 and TRBJ2-1; D gene ambiguous. Germline loops: CDR1 GTSNPN, CDR2 SVGIG (reference sequence). V lost 5 bases, J lost 4 bases, and 9 bases lay in between. This CDR3 contains 12 residues. The CDR3 sequence is CAWGRLYNEQFF. In DNA form, the CDR3 reads TGTGCCTGGGGGCGCTTGTACAATGAGCAGTTCTTC.

V gene TRBV3-1 (or the pseudogene TRBV3-2) combines with J gene TRBJ1-4; TRBD1 aligns across 7 bases. V shed 1 base, J shed 8 bases, and the junction held 16 bases outside the gene matches. The germline gives CDR1 LGHDT, CDR2 YNNKEL (reference sequence). The CDR3 extends over 18 amino acids. This CDR3 reads CASSQAGQADWGSEKLFF. Written as DNA, the CDR3 is TGTGCCAGCAGCCAAGCCGGACAGGCGGACTGGGGTAGCGAAAAACTGTTTTTT.

J is TRBJ2-2 and V is TRBV5-1; D not certain. V shed 4 bases and J shed 6 bases, with 22 bases lying between them. From germline, CDR1 is SGHRS and CDR2 YFSETQ. The CDR3 is 17 residues long. In nucleotides, the CDR3 is TGCGCCAGCAGCCCCAGAATTACTTCACTCTCCGCCGGGGAGCTGTTTTTT. Protein: CASSPRITSLSAGELFF.

The genes are TRBV19 and TRBJ2-1; the D gene could be TRBD1 or TRBD2 (5 bases each). Looked up from germline, CDR1 is LNHDA and CDR2 is SQIVND (reference sequence). V shed 7 bases and J shed 4 bases, with 11 bases lying between them. This CDR3 spans 13 amino acids. CDR3 amino acids: CASTRDGYNEQFF. The CDR3 nucleotides read TGTGCCAGTACTCGGGACGGATACAATGAGCAGTTCTTC.

The chain carries TRBV28 and TRBJ1-6, with no clear D. Germline CDR1 reads MDHEN; CDR2 reads SYDVKM. The CDR3 has 15 amino acids. V lost 10 bases, J lost 3 bases, and 16 bases lay in between. The CDR3 is CATLQVLVYNSPLHF. The CDR3, as DNA: TGTGCCACCCTTCAAGTCCTTGTCTATAATTCACCCCTCCACTTT.

The chain carries TRBV28 and TRBJ1-5, with 10 bases aligning to TRBD1. The length of the CDR3 is 14 residues. V lost 6 bases and J lost 2; bases outside the gene matches: 1. Germline V lookup: CDR1 MDHEN, CDR2 SYDVKM. The DNA of the CDR3 is TGTGCCAGCAGGGGGACAGGGGGCAATCAGCCCCAGCATTTT. Amino acids: CASRGTGGNQPQHF.